The source of this T cell receptor (beta chain) is a study of neurological immune-mediated disorders (dated by TCRdb to between 2019 and 2020). At the level of the whole study: The study compared peripheral blood TCR-beta repertoires of HTLV-I-associated myelopathy (HAM/TSP) patients, multiple sclerosis patients and healthy controls using UMI-based sequencing. The approximately 110 TCR-beta libraries covered PBMC samples along with longitudinal samples, technical triplicates, and paired sorted CD4+ and CD8+ T-cell subsets. Longitudinal HAM/TSP and healthy donors had 3 time-points each (about 3-45 month intervals). The cohort included about 70 subjects: around 15 with HAM/TSP, about 35 with multiple sclerosis, and roughly 20 healthy controls. Summary of the overall study and its limitations: Across subjects, expanded clones never shared an identical CDR3 amino acid sequence, which suggests that the TCR-beta repertoires in every group were private. The highest TCR clonal expansion was observed in HAM/TSP patients, whereas the lowest was observed in MS patients, even when compared with healthy controls.

Read against the paper, the sample's time point label means: longitudinal time-point 1 (baseline). The healthy controls were volunteers from blood banks in Maryland, USA. Libraries from unsorted PBMCs were made from 2 million PBMCs kept in RNAlater at -80 degrees C until RNA extraction. PBMCs were separated from peripheral blood using Ficoll-Hypaque density gradient centrifugation and then cryopreserved in liquid nitrogen. Clipping removes 0 bases from V and 4 bases from J, with 11 as the unmatched junction base count. The CDR3 starts with the cysteine, ends with the phenylalanine, and has 18 residues. The only DNA kept is the CDR3, 54 bases in frame from the first base. CDR1 and CDR2 were assigned from the germline V gene as SGDLS and YYNGEE. cDNA was synthesized by template-switch 5'RACE using a primer with a 10-nucleotide random unique molecular identifier that tagged each TCR transcript. Every sequencing run yielded over 180 million TCR-beta sequences covering 15-18 subjects. The RNeasy kit was used to extract total RNA. The KAPA Real-time Library Amplification kit was used to amplify TCR-beta VDJ regions with primers targeting the TCR constant region and the 5'RACE anchor. A first PCR added sample indexes and Illumina adaptors, and a second PCR then raised library yield. After Ampure bead purification, the TCR product of roughly 650 bp was size-selected on a 2% E-gel SizeSelection system. Before pooling, library quality was checked on a Bioanalyzer, concentration was measured with Qubit, and libraries were quantified with the Kapa Library Quantification kit. Libraries were sequenced paired-end 2 x 150 bp on an Illumina HiSeq 2500. To increase sequence diversity, about 25-31% phiX was spiked into each library pool. The study's processing was this. The quality-filtered reads were processed with the UMI-based MiGEC pipeline, whose error correction step removed more than 75% of the raw TCR sequences. VDJ genes were aligned to IMGT germline references, and clonotypes were defined by unique CDR3 amino acid sequence plus V-J genes. Clonal expansion, Shannon diversity, and CDR3 relatedness (CalcPairwiseDistances, ClusterSamples) were evaluated with VDJtools, and phylogenetic trees were built with CLCbio workbench. Clones with at least 8 unique UMIs were defined as expanded, with this threshold being based on coefficient-of-variation modelling across technical triplicates. TCRdb passed the public sequencing reads through fastp at Q25 and MiXCR, retaining productive beta sequences. Merged by CDR3 protein, the rows form single entries marked with the most common genes and DNA. The V and J calls were not made by the authors but by TCRdb's processing. This sample comprises some 71,000 distinct CDR3 sequences, roughly 10% of them detected only once. Approximately 9.7% of the sample belongs to the ten largest clones.

For this clonotype: The antigen it recognizes is unknown. Base qualities are not recorded, but no much larger clone differs from it by a single base.

The TCR comes from a man aged 25-45 years in good health. The chain is made from TRBV9 and TRBJ2-3; 10 nucleotides in the junction match TRBD2. Input material: PBMCs. This receptor carries the CDR3 CASSVDLVLAGIPDTQYF. The DNA reads as follows: TGTGCCAGCAGCGTAGACCTAGTACTAGCGGGGATCCCAGATACGCAGTATTTT.